Below are 24 T cell receptor beta chains sequenced from a single sample in a study of T-cell reconstitution after alpha-beta-depleted transplantation in children. TCRbeta library construction was performed incorporating unique molecular identifiers. TCRdb reanalysed the PCR reads using MiXCR and keeps one entry per CDR3 protein. The sample consists of hundreds of thousands of distinct CDR3 sequences, 23% of them appearing once. The specimen comprised PBMCs, mostly from graft donor cells, sampled 360 days after TCRalphabeta/CD19-depleted stem cell transplant. These receptor sequences come from a boy under three years old who had a stem cell transplant for acute myeloid leukemia, so the T cells may come from the graft donor.

This sequence joins TRBV10-3 and TRBJ1-5; 7 positions agree with TRBD1. V shed 10 bases and J 2 bases; nucleotides not matched to a gene: 8. CDR1 and CDR2 from the germline V gene are ENHRY and SYGVKD. This CDR3 has 14 amino acids. CDR3 sequence (DNA): TGTGCCACCTTAGACAGGGCTGGCAATCAGCCCCAGCATTTT. As protein: CATLDRAGNQPQHF.

The chain uses TRBV15 and TRBJ2-1; D unclear. Germline CDR1 reads LNHNV; CDR2 reads YYDKDF (reference sequence). This CDR3 has 12 amino acids. V was clipped by 1 base and J by 15 bases, with 13 bases between them. CDR3 sequence: CATSRGRAIPFF. CDR3 coding DNA: TGTGCCACCAGCAGAGGCCGGGCCATACCGTTCTTC.

This clonotype has a handful of counts. V is TRBV12-5 and J is TRBJ2-5; D gene unclear. The CDR3 covers 17 residues. The V end was cut by 3 bases, the J end by 3 bases, with 20 bases between. CDR1 is LGHNT and CDR2 is FRNRAP in the germline V gene. For the CDR3, the DNA is TGTGCTAGTGGTTTTTCAGAGCGTCGCACCCTTAAAGAGACCCAGTACTTC. It yields the protein CASGFSERRTLKETQYF.

The chain recombines TRBV29-1 with TRBJ1-3; TRBD1 might be the D (5 bases). Germline-derived CDR1 and CDR2 are SQVTM and ANQGSEA. Trimming took 6 bases from V and 2 from J, leaving 14 bases between them. This CDR3 has 14 amino acids. The CDR3: CSVRGVLAGNTIYF. The CDR3 bases are TGCAGCGTGCGAGGGGTGTTAGCTGGAAACACCATATATTTT. Complete variable domain (other parts from reference TRBV29-1 and TRBJ1-3): SAVISQKPSRDICQRGTSLTIQCQVDSQVTMMFWYRQQPGQSLTLIATANQGSEATYESGFVIDKFPISRPNLTFSTLTVSNMSPEDSSIYLCSVRGVLAGNTIYFGEGSWLTVV.

The sample holds a few counts of this clonotype. The chain links TRBV27 to TRBJ2-7, with 7 bases aligning to TRBD1. The CDR3 covers 16 residues. J lost 2 bases, V lost 0 bases, and 7 bases had no gene match. Germline V CDR1 and CDR2: MNHEY, SMNVEV (reference sequence). DNA for the CDR3: TGTGCCAGCAGTTTATCGGCCCAGACAGGGACCTACGAGCAGTACGTC. Its translation: CASSLSAQTGTYEQYV.

This clonotype came up a few times. The chain joins TRBV12-3 or TRBV12-4 to TRBJ2-1; the match to TRBD1 covers 8 bases. The CDR3 length is 13 residues. V dropped 5 bases and J dropped 7; count of bases not matched to a gene: 4. CDR3 in amino acids: CASSVRQGNEQFF. The CDR3 nucleotides are TGTGCCAGCAGTGTCAGACAGGGGAATGAGCAGTTCTTC.

This clonotype was detected only a few times. This CDR3 reads CSVSQNTGAGANVLTF. CDR3 sequence (DNA): TGCAGCGTAAGCCAAAATACAGGGGCCGGGGCCAACGTCCTGACTTTC. This sequence joins TRBV29-1 and TRBJ2-6, with 7 bases that match TRBD1. The V gene's germline CDR1 is SQVTM and CDR2 ANQGSEA. The CDR3 runs 16 residues. V trimming: 6 bases; J trimming: 4 bases; junction bases outside the gene matches: 12.

Ten or more counts support this clonotype. The genes are TRBV7-2 and TRBJ2-5; perhaps TRBD1 as D (5 bases). With 2 bases removed from V and 5 bases from J, the gap between germline ends came to 15 bases. This CDR3 comprises 15 residues. Germline values: CDR1 SGHTA, CDR2 FQGNSA. The CDR3 DNA follows: TGTGCCAGCAGCTTATATCGGCAGGGTTCGGAGACCCAGTACTTC. This sequence encodes CASSLYRQGSETQYF.

The chain uses TRBV11-3 and TRBJ2-1; D is perhaps TRBD1 (5 bases). V was clipped by 0 bases and J by 2 bases, with 14 bases between them. From germline, CDR1 is SGHNT and CDR2 YENEEA. The CDR3 has 17 amino acids. The CDR3 coding sequence is TGTGCCAGCAGCTTAGATTCGACAGCCTATCCCTACAATGAGCAGTTCTTC. This sequence encodes CASSLDSTAYPYNEQFF.

This clonotype was detected ten times or more. The chain links TRBV27 to TRBJ1-6, with D possibly being TRBD1 (6 bases). The CDR3 covers 15 residues. Trimming shortened V by 5 bases and J by 7 bases, and 15 bases separated the two germline ends. Per the germline V gene, CDR1 is MNHEY and CDR2 is SMNVEV (reference sequence). CDR3 residues: CASSPGTLPNSPLHF. CDR3 DNA: TGTGCCAGCAGTCCAGGGACACTACCCAATTCACCCCTCCACTTT.

This clonotype was observed many times. The chain carries TRBV29-1 and TRBJ1-1; TRBD1 matches at 7 bases. Germline CDR1 reads SQVTM; CDR2 reads ANQGSEA. The CDR3 covers 13 residues. Losses at the gene ends were 5 bases for V and 1 base for J; bases not matched to a gene: 4. In DNA form, the CDR3 reads TGCAGCGTTTCCCGGACAGGGAACACTGAAGCTTTCTTT. Translated, it gives CSVSRTGNTEAFF.

This clonotype was seen more than once but under ten times. The genes are TRBV2 and TRBJ2-5; 7 bases fit TRBD2. Per the germline V gene, CDR1 is SNHLY and CDR2 is FYNNEI. The CDR3 length is 13 residues. After removal of 11 bases from V and 2 bases from J, the junction contained 8 bases not matched to a gene. CDR3 sequence (DNA): TGTGCCGGACTAGTAGCCTTTCAAGAGACCCAGTACTTC. Translating it yields CAGLVAFQETQYF. Variable domain in full (rest from reference TRBV2 and TRBJ2-5): EPEVTQTPSHQVTQMGQEVILRCVPISNHLYFYWYRQILGQKVEFLVSFYNNEISEKSEIFDDQFSVERPDGSNFTLKIRSTKLEDSAMYFCAGLVAFQETQYFGPGTRLLVL.

This clonotype occurred once. V usage is TRBV6-6 and J usage is TRBJ2-2, with a tentative D call TRBD1 (6 bases). V shed 0 bases and J shed 7 bases, with 6 bases lying between them. In germline, CDR1 is MNHNY, CDR2 SVGAGI (reference sequence). The CDR3 runs 13 residues. The CDR3 nucleotides read TGTGCCAGCAGTTACTCACAGGGCGGGGAGCTGTTTTTT. Encoded protein: CASSYSQGGELFF.

Notes on this clonotype: Compared with germline, one end of the junction differs, possibly owing to a read error. The rearrangement uses TRBV5-5 and TRBJ1-6, with D perhaps TRBD1 (6 bases). The CDR3 is 15 residues long. Germline CDR1 SGHKS, CDR2 YYEKEE (reference sequence). CDR3 DNA: TGTACCAGCAGGCCGGACAGTACCTATAATTCACCCCTCCACTTT. It yields the protein CTSRPDSTYNSPLHF.

This clonotype appeared a few times. This sequence joins TRBV4-3 and TRBJ1-3; the D is unclear. Trimming removed 0 bases from V and 5 bases from J, with 11 bases in between. The CDR3 loop spans 15 amino acids. CDR1 is LGHNA, CDR2 YSLEER, per germline. The CDR3 coding sequence is TGCGCCAGCAGCCAAGATTTTTCCCGAAGAAACACCATATATTTT. Protein product: CASSQDFSRRNTIYF.

The chain combines TRBV6-5 with TRBJ2-1; the D gene is possibly TRBD1 (5 bases). The CDR3 consists of 17 residues. The germline V and J ends were trimmed by 2 bases and 10 bases, with 24 bases remaining between them. CDR1 and CDR2 from the germline V gene are MNHEY and SVGAGI. CDR3 sequence reads: CASSYIWAPPRADEQFF. The CDR3 nucleotides are TGTGCCAGCAGTTACATATGGGCTCCCCCCAGGGCCGACGAGCAGTTCTTC.

This clonotype has at least ten counts. The chain uses TRBV27 and TRBJ2-7, with 9 bases identical to TRBD1. Trimming at V came to 6 bases and at J to 4 bases, leaving 10 bases not matched to a gene. This CDR3 is 15 amino acids long. The V gene's germline CDR1 is MNHEY and CDR2 SMNVEV (reference sequence). The CDR3 bases are TGTGCCAGCAGCTCCCCGGACAGGGGTGTTTACGAGCAGTACTTC. This gives the protein CASSSPDRGVYEQYF.

This chain joins TRBV2 and TRBJ1-6; D is undetermined. This CDR3 spans 13 amino acids. CDR1 is SNHLY, CDR2 FYNNEI, per germline. With 3 bases removed from V and 6 bases from J, the gap between germline ends came to 6 bases. The CDR3 loop is CASSEEGNSPLHF. DNA for the CDR3: TGTGCCAGCAGTGAGGAGGGTAATTCACCCCTCCACTTT.

This clonotype has just a few counts. The chain couples TRBV12-3 or TRBV12-4 to TRBJ1-1; D is unresolved. The CDR3 consists of 14 residues. V was cut by 6 bases and J by 0 bases, with 11 bases left in between. The CDR3 here is CASRPGRVNTEAFF. In DNA, the CDR3 is TGTGCCAGCAGGCCCGGACGGGTGAACACTGAAGCTTTCTTT.

J is TRBJ2-5 and V is TRBV20-1, with D possibly being TRBD2 (6 bases). Germline loops: CDR1 DFQATT, CDR2 SNEGSKA (reference sequence). The CDR3 loop spans 14 amino acids. V was shortened by 4 bases and J by 5 bases, with 17 bases between the two germline ends. This chain's CDR3 is CSATYGGRHETQYF. The CDR3, as DNA: TGCAGTGCTACGTACGGGGGTCGACATGAGACCCAGTACTTC.

As for this clonotype: One end of the junction varies from germline; a read error may be responsible. The V call is TRBV5-1, the J call TRBJ1-2; D not certain. CDR3 length equals 13 residues. Germline loops: CDR1 SGHRS, CDR2 YFSETQ. DNA of the CDR3: TGCGCCGGCAGCTTATCGAGAAACTATGGCTACACCTTC. Encoded protein: CAGSLSRNYGYTF.

This clonotype was seen only once. This sequence joins TRBV6-1 and TRBJ2-5, with TRBD2 identical over 10 bases. CDR3 length equals 16 residues. Germline-derived CDR1 and CDR2 are MNHNS and SASEGT. J was trimmed by 5 bases and V by 7 bases; bases with no gene match: 13. The DNA of the CDR3 is TGTGCCAGCATCCCCGACGAGCGGGGGGGCCATGAGACCCAGTACTTC. The encoded protein is CASIPDERGGHETQYF.

V is TRBV13 and J is TRBJ2-7; D not certain. The V gene's germline CDR1 is PRHDT and CDR2 FYEKMQ (reference sequence). V lost 5 bases to trimming and J lost 1 base, with 9 bases between them. The CDR3 covers 13 residues. The CDR3 DNA reads as TGTGCCAGCAGCATGACACCTTCCTACGAGCAGTACTTC. This codes for CASSMTPSYEQYF.

This clonotype came up many times. This chain joins TRBV9 and TRBJ2-2, with a weak D call TRBD1 (6 bases). CDR1 SGDLS and CDR2 YYNGEE come from the germline V gene. The ends were cut back, 4 bases at V and 4 bases at J, with 17 bases in the middle. The CDR3 extends over 16 amino acids. The CDR3 protein is CASSPQRSGVTGELFF. The CDR3 bases are TGTGCCAGCAGCCCCCAACGGTCAGGGGTCACCGGGGAGCTGTTTTTT.